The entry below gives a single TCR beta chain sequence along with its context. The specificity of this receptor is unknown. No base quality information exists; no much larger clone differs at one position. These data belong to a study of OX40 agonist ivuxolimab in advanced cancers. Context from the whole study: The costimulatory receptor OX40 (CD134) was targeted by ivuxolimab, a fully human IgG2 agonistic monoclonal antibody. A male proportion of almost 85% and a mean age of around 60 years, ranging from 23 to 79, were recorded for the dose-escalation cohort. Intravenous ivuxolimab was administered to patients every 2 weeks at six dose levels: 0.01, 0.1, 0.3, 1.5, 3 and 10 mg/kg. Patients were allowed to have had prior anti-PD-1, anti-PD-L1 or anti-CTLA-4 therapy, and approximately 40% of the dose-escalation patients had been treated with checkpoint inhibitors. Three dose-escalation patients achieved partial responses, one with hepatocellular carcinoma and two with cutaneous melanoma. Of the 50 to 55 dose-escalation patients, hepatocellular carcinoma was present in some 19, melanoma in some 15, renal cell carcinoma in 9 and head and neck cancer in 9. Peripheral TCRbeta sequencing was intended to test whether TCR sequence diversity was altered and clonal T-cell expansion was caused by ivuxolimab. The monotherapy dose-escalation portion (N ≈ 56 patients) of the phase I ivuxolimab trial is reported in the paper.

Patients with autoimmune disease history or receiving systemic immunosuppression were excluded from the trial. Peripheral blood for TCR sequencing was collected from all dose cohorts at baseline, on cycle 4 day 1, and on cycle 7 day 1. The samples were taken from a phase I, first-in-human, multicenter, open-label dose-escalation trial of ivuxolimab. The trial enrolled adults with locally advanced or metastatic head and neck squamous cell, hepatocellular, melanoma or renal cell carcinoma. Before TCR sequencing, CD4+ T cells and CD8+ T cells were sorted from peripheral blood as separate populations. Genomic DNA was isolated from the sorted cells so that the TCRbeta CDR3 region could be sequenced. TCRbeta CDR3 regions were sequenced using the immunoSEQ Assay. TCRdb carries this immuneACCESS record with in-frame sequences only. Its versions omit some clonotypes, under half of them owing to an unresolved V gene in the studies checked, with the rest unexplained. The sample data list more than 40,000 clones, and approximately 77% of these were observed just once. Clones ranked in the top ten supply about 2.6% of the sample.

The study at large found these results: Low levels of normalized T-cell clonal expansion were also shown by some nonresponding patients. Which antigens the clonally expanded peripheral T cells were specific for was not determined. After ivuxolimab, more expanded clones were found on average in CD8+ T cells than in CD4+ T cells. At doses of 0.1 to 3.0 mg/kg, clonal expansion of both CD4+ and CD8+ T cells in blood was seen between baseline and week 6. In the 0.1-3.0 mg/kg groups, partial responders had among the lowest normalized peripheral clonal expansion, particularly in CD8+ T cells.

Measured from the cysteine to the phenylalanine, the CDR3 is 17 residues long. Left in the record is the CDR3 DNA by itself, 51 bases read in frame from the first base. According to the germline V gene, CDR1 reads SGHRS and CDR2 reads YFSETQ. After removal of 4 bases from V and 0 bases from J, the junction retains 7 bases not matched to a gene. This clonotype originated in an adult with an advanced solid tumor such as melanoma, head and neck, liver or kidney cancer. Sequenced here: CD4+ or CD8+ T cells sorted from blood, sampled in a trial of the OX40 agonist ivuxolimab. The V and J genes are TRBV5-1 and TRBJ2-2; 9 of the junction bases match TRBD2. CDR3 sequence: CASSRNLAGTNTGELFF. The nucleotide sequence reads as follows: TGCGCCAGCAGCCGTAATCTAGCGGGGACGAACACCGGGGAGCTGTTTTTT.